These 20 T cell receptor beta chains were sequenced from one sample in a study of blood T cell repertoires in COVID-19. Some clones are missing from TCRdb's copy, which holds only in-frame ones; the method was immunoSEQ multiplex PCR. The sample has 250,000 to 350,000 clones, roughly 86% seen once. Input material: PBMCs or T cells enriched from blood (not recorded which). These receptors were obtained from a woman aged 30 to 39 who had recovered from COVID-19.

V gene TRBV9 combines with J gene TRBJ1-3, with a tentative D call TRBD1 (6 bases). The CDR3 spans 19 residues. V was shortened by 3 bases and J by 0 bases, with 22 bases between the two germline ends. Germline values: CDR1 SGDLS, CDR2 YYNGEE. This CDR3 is CASSDTRGRGGYSGNTIYF. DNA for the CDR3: TGTGCCAGCAGCGACACAAGGGGGAGAGGGGGATACTCTGGAAACACCATATATTTT.

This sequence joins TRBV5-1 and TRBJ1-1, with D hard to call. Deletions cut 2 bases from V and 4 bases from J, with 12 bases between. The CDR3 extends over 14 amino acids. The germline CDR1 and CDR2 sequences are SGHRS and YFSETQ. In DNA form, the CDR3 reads TGCGCCAGCAGCTTTACCCTAGAGAGCACTGAAGCTTTCTTT. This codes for CASSFTLESTEAFF.

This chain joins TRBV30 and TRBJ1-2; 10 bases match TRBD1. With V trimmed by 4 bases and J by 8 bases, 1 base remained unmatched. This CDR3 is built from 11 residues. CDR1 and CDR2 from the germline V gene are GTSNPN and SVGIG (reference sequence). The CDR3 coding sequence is TGTGCCTGGATGGGACAGGGGGGCTACACCTTC. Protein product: CAWMGQGGYTF.

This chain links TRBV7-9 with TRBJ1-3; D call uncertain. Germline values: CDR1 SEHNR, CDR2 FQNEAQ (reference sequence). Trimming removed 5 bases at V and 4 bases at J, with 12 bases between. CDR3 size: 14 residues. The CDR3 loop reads CASSVDNMGNTIYF. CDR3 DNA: TGTGCCAGCAGCGTCGATAACATGGGAAACACCATATATTTT.

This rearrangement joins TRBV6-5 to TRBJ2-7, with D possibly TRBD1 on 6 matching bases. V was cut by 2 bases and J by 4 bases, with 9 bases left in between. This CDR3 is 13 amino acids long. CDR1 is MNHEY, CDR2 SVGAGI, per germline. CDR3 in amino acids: CASSYDRLYEQYF. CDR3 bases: TGTGCCAGCAGTTACGACAGGTTGTACGAGCAGTACTTC.

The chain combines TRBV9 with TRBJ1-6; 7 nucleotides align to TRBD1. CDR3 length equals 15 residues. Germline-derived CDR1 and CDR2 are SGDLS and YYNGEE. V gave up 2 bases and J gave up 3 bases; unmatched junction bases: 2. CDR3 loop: CASSVAGGYNSPLHF. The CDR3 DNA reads TGTGCCAGCAGCGTCGCAGGGGGCTATAATTCACCCCTCCACTTT.

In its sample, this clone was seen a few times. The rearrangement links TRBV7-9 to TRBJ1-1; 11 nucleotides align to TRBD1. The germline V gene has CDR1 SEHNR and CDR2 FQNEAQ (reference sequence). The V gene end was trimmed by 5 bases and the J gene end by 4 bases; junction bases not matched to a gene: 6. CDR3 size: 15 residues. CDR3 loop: CASSIGTGGITEAFF. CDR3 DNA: TGTGCCAGCAGCATTGGGACAGGGGGGATCACTGAAGCTTTCTTT.

The CDR3 protein is CASSLTGRTEAFF. The CDR3 bases are TGTGCCAGTAGTCTGACAGGGCGGACTGAAGCTTTCTTT. This sequence joins TRBV19 and TRBJ1-1; TRBD1 agrees at 7 bases. This CDR3 comprises 13 residues. J gave up 5 bases and V 5 bases, and 5 bases lay outside the gene matches. Germline CDR1 and CDR2: LNHDA and SQIVND (reference sequence).

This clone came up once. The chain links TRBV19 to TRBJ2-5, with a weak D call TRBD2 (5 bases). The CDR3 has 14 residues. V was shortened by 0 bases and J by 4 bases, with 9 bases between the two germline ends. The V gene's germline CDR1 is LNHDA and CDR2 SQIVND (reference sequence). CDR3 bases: TGTGCCAGTAGTATAGATCTGGGGAGAGAGACCCAGTACTTC. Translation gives CASSIDLGRETQYF.

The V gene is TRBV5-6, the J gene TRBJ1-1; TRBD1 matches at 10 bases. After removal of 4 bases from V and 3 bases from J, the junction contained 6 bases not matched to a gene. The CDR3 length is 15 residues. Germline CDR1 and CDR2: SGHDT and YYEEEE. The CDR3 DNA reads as TGTGCCAGCAGCGGCGACAGGGGGCTGGACACTGAAGCTTTCTTT. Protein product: CASSGDRGLDTEAFF.

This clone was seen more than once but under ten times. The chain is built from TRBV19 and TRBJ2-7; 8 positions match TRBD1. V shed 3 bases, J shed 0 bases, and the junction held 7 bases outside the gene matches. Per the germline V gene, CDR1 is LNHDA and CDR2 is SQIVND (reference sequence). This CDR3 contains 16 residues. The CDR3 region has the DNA TGTGCCAGTAGTATCGTCGGGGACAGGAGCTCCTACGAGCAGTACTTC. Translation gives CASSIVGDRSSYEQYF.

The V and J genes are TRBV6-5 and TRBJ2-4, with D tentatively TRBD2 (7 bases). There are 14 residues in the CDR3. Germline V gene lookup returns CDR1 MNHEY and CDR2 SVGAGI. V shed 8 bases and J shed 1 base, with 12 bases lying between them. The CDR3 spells CASGGAGAKNIQYF. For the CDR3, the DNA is TGTGCCAGCGGGGGGGCAGGGGCCAAAAACATTCAGTACTTC.

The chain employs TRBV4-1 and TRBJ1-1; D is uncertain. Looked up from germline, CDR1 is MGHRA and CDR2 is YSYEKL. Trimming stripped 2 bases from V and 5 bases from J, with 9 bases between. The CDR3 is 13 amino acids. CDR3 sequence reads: CASSQTVGTEAFF. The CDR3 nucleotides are TGCGCCAGCAGCCAAACGGTCGGGACTGAAGCTTTCTTT.

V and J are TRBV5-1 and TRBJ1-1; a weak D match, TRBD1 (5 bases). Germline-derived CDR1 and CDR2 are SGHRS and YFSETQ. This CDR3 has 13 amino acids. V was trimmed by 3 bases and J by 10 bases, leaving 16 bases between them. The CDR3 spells CASSSQGGEGAFF. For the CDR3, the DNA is TGCGCCAGCAGCTCGCAGGGAGGGGAAGGAGCTTTCTTT.

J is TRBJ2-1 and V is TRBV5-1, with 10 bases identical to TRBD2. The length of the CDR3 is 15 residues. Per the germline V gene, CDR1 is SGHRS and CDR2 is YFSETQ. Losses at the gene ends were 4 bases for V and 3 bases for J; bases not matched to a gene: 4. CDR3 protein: CASSETSGFYNEQFF. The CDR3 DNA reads TGCGCCAGCAGCGAGACTAGCGGGTTCTACAATGAGCAGTTCTTC. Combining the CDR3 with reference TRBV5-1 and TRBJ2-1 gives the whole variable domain KAGVTQTPRYLIKTRGQQVTLSCSPISGHRSVSWYQQTPGQGLQFLFEYFSETQRNKGNFPGRFSGRQFSNSRSEMNVSTLELGDSALYLCASSETSGFYNEQFFGPGTRLTVL.

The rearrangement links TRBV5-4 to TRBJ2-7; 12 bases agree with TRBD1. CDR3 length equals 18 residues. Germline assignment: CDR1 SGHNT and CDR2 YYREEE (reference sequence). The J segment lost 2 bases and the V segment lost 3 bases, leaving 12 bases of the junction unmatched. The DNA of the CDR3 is TGTGCCAGCAGCTCGCGGGACAGGGGGCCGCGGGGGGCCTACGAGCAGTACTTC. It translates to CASSSRDRGPRGAYEQYF.

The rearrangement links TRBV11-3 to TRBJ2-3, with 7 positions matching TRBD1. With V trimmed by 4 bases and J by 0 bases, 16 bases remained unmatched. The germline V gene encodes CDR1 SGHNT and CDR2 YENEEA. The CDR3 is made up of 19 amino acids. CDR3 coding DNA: TGTGCCAGCAGCTCGACCCCCCAACCGGGACAGAAAAGCACAGATACGCAGTATTTT. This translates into CASSSTPQPGQKSTDTQYF.

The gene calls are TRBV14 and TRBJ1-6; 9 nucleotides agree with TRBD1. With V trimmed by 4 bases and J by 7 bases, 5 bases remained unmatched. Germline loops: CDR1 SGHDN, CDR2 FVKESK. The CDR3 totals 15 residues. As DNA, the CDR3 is TGTGCCAGCAGCCCCCGGGACAGGGTCAATTCACCCCTCCACTTT. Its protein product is CASSPRDRVNSPLHF.

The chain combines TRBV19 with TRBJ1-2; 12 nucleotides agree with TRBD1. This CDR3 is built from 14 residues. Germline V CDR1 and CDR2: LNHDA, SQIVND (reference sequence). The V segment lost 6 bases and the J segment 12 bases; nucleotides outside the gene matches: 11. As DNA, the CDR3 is TGTGCCAGTAGCCTGACCCCGGGACAGGGGGCTAACACCTTC. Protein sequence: CASSLTPGQGANTF. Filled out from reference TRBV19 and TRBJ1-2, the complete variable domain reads DGGITQSPKYLFRKEGQNVTLSCEQNLNHDAMYWYRQDPGQGLRLIYYSQIVNDFQKGDIAEGYSVSREKKESFPLTVTSAQKNPTAFYLCASSLTPGQGANTFGSGTRLTVV.

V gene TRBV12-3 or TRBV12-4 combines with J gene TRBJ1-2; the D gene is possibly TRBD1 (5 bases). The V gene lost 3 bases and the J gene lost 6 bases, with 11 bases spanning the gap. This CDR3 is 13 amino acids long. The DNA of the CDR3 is TGTGCCAGCAGTTTTCTCAGGGTAAATGGCTACACCTTC. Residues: CASSFLRVNGYTF.